These T cell receptor beta chains were read from a single sample in a study of T cell responses to AZD1222 COVID-19 vaccine. Here immunoSEQ multiplex PCR was the method, and the copy in TCRdb shows in-frame clones only, minus some. The sample lists 66,000 or so clones; roughly 84% were seen once. The source material was peripheral blood, sampled on day 0 of AZD1222 vaccination. These receptors came from an adult in good health. CDR3s include the opening cysteine and the closing phenylalanine or tryptophan. The order of the fields is V gene, J gene, D gene, clone size, CDR3 DNA, CDR3 protein. D genes are given only for firm matches. Rows may omit the clone size; those that give it use once, few, many or a size class.

TRBV7-9,TRBJ2-2,-,-,TGTGCCAGCAGCTTAGACGGGGCCGGGGAGCTGTTTTTT,CASSLDGAGELFF
TRBV27,TRBJ2-1,TRBD1,few,TGTGCCAGCAGTAGAGGGGGCGCCTACAATGAGCAGTTCTTC,CASSRGGAYNEQFF
TRBV5-1,TRBJ2-7,-,-,TGCGCCAGCAGCTCGCAAGGGTACGAGCAGTACTTC,CASSSQGYEQYF
TRBV3-1/TRBV3-2,TRBJ2-5,-,-,TGTGCCAGCAGCCCCTCGGGACTCTCAGAGACCCAGTACTTC,CASSPSGLSETQYF
TRBV5-6,TRBJ1-4,-,-,TGTGCCAGCAGCTTGGTGTCTGAAAAACTGTTTTTT,CASSLVSEKLFF
TRBV27,TRBJ1-1,-,-,TGTGCCAGCAGTCATGACCCCGACACTGAAGCTTTCTTT,CASSHDPDTEAFF
TRBV7-6,TRBJ1-3,TRBD1,-,TGTGCCAGCAGCTTACGGGACAGGGGTTTGGGCGGAAACACCATATATTTT,CASSLRDRGLGGNTIYF
TRBV11-3,TRBJ1-4,-,-,TGTGCCAGCAGCTCCGAGGGGACAACTAATGAAAAACTGTTTTTT,CASSSEGTTNEKLFF
TRBV7-2,TRBJ1-5,-,-,TGTGCCAGCAGCTTGCAGGGGTCCAATCAGCCCCAGCATTTT,CASSLQGSNQPQHF
TRBV10-3,TRBJ2-7,TRBD1,-,TGTGCCATCAGGGGACAGGGTGGTTCCGAGCAGTACTTC,CAIRGQGGSEQYF
TRBV28,TRBJ1-4,-,-,TGTGCCAGCAGTTTATTGCCGGGAATGAGGACTAATGAAAAACTGTTTTTT,CASSLLPGMRTNEKLFF
TRBV27,TRBJ1-5,TRBD1,-,TGTGCCAGCAGTGCCCGCGGGACAGGGGGCGTTCAGCCCCAGCATTTT,CASSARGTGGVQPQHF
TRBV4-1,TRBJ2-7,TRBD2,once,TGCGCCAGCAGCCAAGATCATGGTGCGGGAGGGGGCGAGCAGTACTTC,CASSQDHGAGGGEQYF
TRBV11-3,TRBJ2-5,-,-,TGTGCCAGCAGCTTAGACCCCGAAGAGACCCAGTACTTC,CASSLDPEETQYF
TRBV7-9,TRBJ1-6,-,-,TGTGCCAGCAGCTTAGCGTCGAGGAGTTCACCCCTCCACTTT,CASSLASRSSPLHF
TRBV6-5,TRBJ2-5,-,few,TGTGCCAGCAGTTACCCCGGAATGCCCCAGTACTTC,CASSYPGMPQYF
TRBV6-5,TRBJ1-1,TRBD1,-,TGTGCCACCTCCCGGGGGACAGCCAGCGGCACTGAAGCTTTCTTT,CATSRGTASGTEAFF
TRBV7-6,TRBJ2-7,TRBD2,-,TGTGCCAGCAGCAAGGGGTTGGGACTAGCGGGAGGCGACGAGCAGTACTTC,CASSKGLGLAGGDEQYF
TRBV7-6,TRBJ2-2,-,-,TGTGCCAGCAGCTTAGAAAGGGGGAACACCGGGGAGCTGTTTTTT,CASSLERGNTGELFF
TRBV7-2,TRBJ1-4,-,-,TGTGCCAGCAGCTTAGATCACGGGGAAAAACTGTTTTTT,CASSLDHGEKLFF
TRBV19,TRBJ2-1,-,-,TGTGCCACTTCATTGCCCGCAGGACAAGGGGCGCCTGGCTCCTACAATGAGCAGTTCTTC,CATSLPAGQGAPGSYNEQFF
TRBV2,TRBJ2-5,TRBD2,-,TGTGCCAGCAGTGAAACCGGGACTAGCGGGAGGAAGACCCAGTACTTC,CASSETGTSGRKTQYF
TRBV11-3,TRBJ1-2,TRBD1,-,TGTGCCAGCAGCTTTTCGGACAGGGGATTCCGGAACTATGGCTACACCTTC,CASSFSDRGFRNYGYTF
TRBV5-1,TRBJ1-1,-,-,TGCGCCAGCAGCTTGGCCGGAGGGGGCACTGAAGCTTTCTTT,CASSLAGGGTEAFF
TRBV5-4,TRBJ1-1,-,-,TGTGCCAGCAGCTTGAACTGGGCTGAAGCTTTCTTT,CASSLNWAEAFF